These 23 T cell receptor beta chains were sequenced from one sample in a study of PD-1 blockade in classical Hodgkin lymphoma. The method was immunoSEQ multiplex PCR; TCRdb's version includes in-frame clones alone and lacks a portion of them. The sample lists 14,000 to 15,000 clones; roughly 69% were seen once. After autologous stem cell transplantation all patients relapsed, and prior brentuximab vedotin exposure differed between cohorts. Sample: peripheral blood mononuclear cells (PBMCs), taken at baseline. Receptors were obtained from a human donor with classical Hodgkin lymphoma.

This sequence joins TRBV27 and TRBJ2-1; D is unclear. V was clipped by 2 bases and J by 2 bases, with 4 bases between them. This CDR3 contains 13 residues. CDR1 is MNHEY and CDR2 is SMNVEV in the germline V gene (reference sequence). The CDR3 sequence is CASSLRAYNEQFF. The CDR3 nucleotides are TGTGCCAGCAGTTTACGTGCCTACAATGAGCAGTTCTTC.

The chain uses TRBV2 and TRBJ1-5; a possible D gene is TRBD1 (5 bases). Trimming took off 6 bases at V and 0 bases at J, with 15 bases between the two ends. Looked up from germline, CDR1 is SNHLY and CDR2 is FYNNEI. The CDR3 is made up of 16 amino acids. The CDR3 here is CASRQGPRGSNQPQHF. DNA of the CDR3: TGTGCCAGCAGGCAGGGACCGAGGGGTAGCAATCAGCCCCAGCATTTT.

The rearrangement uses TRBV29-1 and TRBJ2-1; TRBD2 is a possible D gene (5 bases). The germline V gene has CDR1 SQVTM and CDR2 ANQGSEA. V was cut by 5 bases and J by 0 bases, with 17 bases left in between. The CDR3 is made up of 16 amino acids. CDR3 loop: CSVRGGFRPSYNEQFF. The CDR3 DNA reads TGCAGCGTTCGTGGCGGGTTTCGACCCTCCTACAATGAGCAGTTCTTC.

CDR3 protein: CASSLAGGGYNEQFF. The CDR3 coding sequence is TGTGCCAGCAGTTTAGCGGGAGGAGGCTACAATGAGCAGTTCTTC. The rearrangement uses TRBV27 and TRBJ2-1; 8 bases agree with TRBD2. J was trimmed by 3 bases and V by 2 bases; bases with no gene match: 3. CDR1 MNHEY and CDR2 SMNVEV come from the germline V gene (reference sequence). The CDR3 is 15 amino acids.

The V call is TRBV5-8, the J call TRBJ2-3; 8 bases are a match to TRBD2. The V and J ends lost 0 bases and 4 bases, in that order; junction bases with no gene match: 4. The CDR3 contains 15 residues. CDR1 and CDR2 from the germline V gene are SGHTS and YDEGEE. CDR3 bases: TGTGCCAGCAGCTTGGCGGGAGGGTCTCCAGATACGCAGTATTTT. Translated, it gives CASSLAGGSPDTQYF.

By sample fraction, this clone is medium-sized. The V gene is TRBV7-8, the J gene TRBJ1-1; D is unclear. Germline V gives CDR1 SGHVS, CDR2 FQNEAQ. This CDR3 region has 11 residues. V lost 4 bases, J lost 8 bases, and 8 bases lay in between. The CDR3 sequence: CASSSGREAFF. The CDR3 bases are TGTGCCAGCAGCTCCGGTAGGGAAGCTTTCTTT.

V gene TRBV6-1 combines with J gene TRBJ2-3; 7 bases are shared with TRBD2. CDR3 length equals 15 residues. CDR1 MNHNS and CDR2 SASEGT come from the germline V gene. V lost 3 bases, J lost 0 bases, and 3 bases stayed unmatched. The DNA for the CDR3 is TGTGCCAGCAGTGAGCTAGCGGACAGCACAGATACGCAGTATTTT. It yields the protein CASSELADSTDTQYF.

The gene calls are TRBV7-9 and TRBJ2-1; either TRBD1 or TRBD2 may fit D (5 bases each). V dropped 6 bases and J dropped 8 bases, with 23 bases sitting between them. The CDR3 extends over 16 amino acids. Germline loops: CDR1 SEHNR, CDR2 FQNEAQ (reference sequence). In nucleotides, the CDR3 is TGTGCCAGCAGTCCTCTCACCGGGACCGCCACCCATGAGCAGTTCTTC. Protein sequence: CASSPLTGTATHEQFF.

The rearrangement links TRBV7-9 to TRBJ2-7; TRBD1 matches at 7 bases. This CDR3 has 16 residues. J was trimmed by 1 base and V by 5 bases; bases with no gene match: 11. Germline CDR1 is SEHNR and CDR2 is FQNEAQ (reference sequence). CDR3 region: CASSETNRGTSYEQYF. The CDR3 coding sequence is TGTGCCAGCAGCGAAACCAACAGGGGAACTTCCTACGAGCAGTACTTC.

This clone appeared a single time. V and J are TRBV30 and TRBJ2-7; maybe TRBD1 (6 bases). The CDR3 is 14 residues long. Per germline, CDR1 GTSNPN and CDR2 SVGIG (reference sequence). Trimming left V 2 bases short and J 1 base short, with 12 bases between. Here the CDR3 reads CAWSLQGWSYEQYF. The CDR3 region has the DNA TGTGCCTGGAGTCTACAGGGTTGGTCCTACGAGCAGTACTTC. Complete variable domain (other parts from reference TRBV30 and TRBJ2-7): SQTIHQWPATLVQPVGSPLSLECTVEGTSNPNLYWYRQAAGRGLQLLFYSVGIGQISSEVPQNLSASRPQDRQFILSSKKLLLSDSGFYLCAWSLQGWSYEQYFGPGTRLTVT.

V and J are TRBV18 and TRBJ2-2, with a tentative D call TRBD1 (5 bases). With 8 bases removed from V and 2 bases from J, the gap between germline ends came to 12 bases. The CDR3 runs 14 residues. Germline V gene lookup returns CDR1 KGHSH and CDR2 LQKENI. CDR3 protein: CASREDSNTGELFF. The CDR3 region has the DNA TGTGCCAGCCGTGAAGACAGTAACACCGGGGAGCTGTTTTTT. The full variable domain, rest sourced from reference TRBV18 and TRBJ2-2, is NAGVMQNPRHLVRRRGQEARLRCSPMKGHSHVYWYRQLPEEGLKFMVYLQKENIIDESGMPKERFSAEFPKEGPSILRIQQVVRGDSAAYFCASREDSNTGELFFGEGSRLTVL.

The chain links TRBV5-1 to TRBJ1-5, with TRBD1 matching over 7 bases. V shed 6 bases, J shed 4 bases, and the junction held 19 bases outside the gene matches. Per germline, CDR1 SGHRS and CDR2 YFSETQ. The CDR3 covers 18 residues. CDR3 amino acids: CASKRYLPGQYVNQPQHF. The CDR3 DNA reads TGCGCCAGCAAGAGGTACCTGCCGGGACAGTATGTGAATCAGCCCCAGCATTTT. Drawing the rest from reference TRBV5-1 and TRBJ1-5, the complete variable domain is KAGVTQTPRYLIKTRGQQVTLSCSPISGHRSVSWYQQTPGQGLQFLFEYFSETQRNKGNFPGRFSGRQFSNSRSEMNVSTLELGDSALYLCASKRYLPGQYVNQPQHFGDGTRLSIL.

This clone was observed a single time. The rearrangement links TRBV5-1 to TRBJ1-1; D is unclear. The CDR3 covers 14 residues. V lost 4 bases to trimming and J lost 4 bases, with 14 bases between them. CDR1 and CDR2 (germline): SGHRS, YFSETQ. The CDR3 spells CASSAQAGGTEAFF. In DNA, the CDR3 is TGCGCCAGCAGCGCTCAGGCGGGTGGCACTGAAGCTTTCTTT.

V usage is TRBV5-1 and J usage is TRBJ1-2; D uncertain. CDR1 is SGHRS, CDR2 YFSETQ, per germline. The CDR3 length is 14 residues. The V gene lost 2 bases and the J gene lost 3 bases, with 11 bases spanning the gap. The CDR3 DNA reads TGCGCCAGCAGCTTTGAAACAGAAGACTATGGCTACACCTTC. Protein sequence: CASSFETEDYGYTF.

The chain joins TRBV5-6 to TRBJ1-2, with D unresolved. Germline V gene lookup returns CDR1 SGHDT and CDR2 YYEEEE. V gave up 0 bases and J gave up 4 bases, with 10 bases separating them. The CDR3 contains 14 residues. The CDR3 sequence: CASSLEWTGYGYTF. CDR3 bases: TGTGCCAGCAGCTTGGAGTGGACGGGCTATGGCTACACCTTC.

This chain links TRBV28 with TRBJ1-1; 7 nucleotides align to TRBD1. With 6 bases clipped from V and 8 bases from J, the junction kept 12 bases outside the gene matches. The CDR3 covers 14 residues. Germline V gene data show CDR1 as MDHEN and CDR2 as SYDVKM. The CDR3: CASSPQGEHYEAFF. The CDR3 coding sequence is TGTGCCAGCAGCCCGCAGGGGGAACACTACGAAGCTTTCTTT.

This chain joins TRBV28 and TRBJ2-2, with D tentatively TRBD2 (5 bases). The CDR3 has 15 amino acids. Germline values: CDR1 MDHEN, CDR2 SYDVKM. Trimming removed 3 bases from V and 4 bases from J, with 12 bases in between. The CDR3 DNA sequence: TGTGCCAGCAGTTTTCCCGTAGCGCTCACCGGGGAGCTGTTTTTT. Residues: CASSFPVALTGELFF.

This chain joins TRBV6-1 and TRBJ2-7; D may be TRBD1 (5 bases). The CDR3 consists of 12 residues. Germline V gene sequence: CDR1 MNHNS, CDR2 SASEGT. V lost 2 bases, J lost 4 bases, and 6 bases lay in between. The CDR3 coding sequence is TGTGCCAGCAGTGAATCAGGGTACGAGCAGTACTTC. Its protein product is CASSESGYEQYF.

The rearrangement uses TRBV6-5 and TRBJ1-3; 8 positions agree with TRBD1. The CDR3 sequence is 14 residues long. Germline CDR1 reads MNHEY; CDR2 reads SVGAGI. With V trimmed by 7 bases and J by 2 bases, 4 bases remained unmatched. The CDR3: CASTQTGAGNTIYF. In DNA form, the CDR3 reads TGTGCCAGCACCCAGACAGGGGCTGGAAACACCATATATTTT.

A few counts support this clone. The V gene is TRBV6-5, the J gene TRBJ1-1; 8 bases are shared with TRBD1. This CDR3 is built from 14 residues. V was clipped by 2 bases and J by 1 base; unmatched bases: 0. In germline, CDR1 is MNHEY, CDR2 SVGAGI. Here the CDR3 reads CASSYGQGNTEAFF. Here the CDR3 DNA reads TGTGCCAGCAGTTACGGACAGGGGAACACTGAAGCTTTCTTT.

This clone was seen only a few times. The chain recombines TRBV9 with TRBJ2-1; no clear D gene. The CDR3 length is 15 residues. The V gene's germline CDR1 is SGDLS and CDR2 YYNGEE. With 4 bases removed from V and 1 base from J, the gap between germline ends came to 12 bases. The CDR3 here is CASSPDPGSYNEQFF. The CDR3 DNA sequence: TGTGCCAGCAGCCCCGATCCCGGGTCCTACAATGAGCAGTTCTTC.

The V gene is TRBV16, the J gene TRBJ2-7, with 9 bases that match TRBD2. Losses at the gene ends were 3 bases for V and 6 bases for J; bases not matched to a gene: 6. The V gene's germline CDR1 is KGHSY and CDR2 FQNENV. There are 14 residues in the CDR3. The CDR3 DNA reads TGTGCCAGCAGCCAGCAAGCGGGAGGAGGCGAGCAGTACTTC. It specifies CASSQQAGGGEQYF.

The chain links TRBV11-2 to TRBJ2-1, with D possibly being TRBD1 (5 bases). The CDR3 covers 15 residues. From germline, CDR1 is SGHAT and CDR2 FQNNGV. V was shortened by 4 bases and J by 0 bases, with 10 bases between the two germline ends. Here the CDR3 DNA reads TGTGCCAGCAGCTGGACAAGGAGCTCCTACAATGAGCAGTTCTTC. This codes for CASSWTRSSYNEQFF.